The 20 T cell receptor beta chains presented below share a single source sample, sequenced in a study of T cell responses to AZD1222 COVID-19 vaccine. Here immunoSEQ multiplex PCR was the method, and the copy in TCRdb shows in-frame clones only, minus some. Of more than 95,000 clones listed, around 89% are singletons. The material sequenced was peripheral blood, taken on day 0 of MenACWY control vaccination. These receptors all come from an adult in good health.

The V gene is TRBV5-1, the J gene TRBJ1-2, with 9 bases aligning to TRBD1. This CDR3 comprises 16 residues. Germline V gives CDR1 SGHRS, CDR2 YFSETQ. V gave up 0 bases and J gave up 8 bases; unmatched junction bases: 11. The CDR3 DNA reads TGCGCCAGCAGCTTGGCCCAAACGGGACAGGGAATGGGCTACACCTTC. This sequence encodes CASSLAQTGQGMGYTF.

The chain recombines TRBV12-3 or TRBV12-4 with TRBJ2-3; D remains unclear. V lost 2 bases and J 6 bases, leaving 9 bases between the germline ends. The CDR3 is 13 amino acids. CDR3 loop: CASSLIGFDTQYF. The CDR3 DNA sequence: TGTGCCAGCAGTTTAATCGGGTTCGATACGCAGTATTTT.

The chain links TRBV3-1 (or the pseudogene TRBV3-2) to TRBJ1-2; D is possibly TRBD1 (5 bases). V lost 0 bases and J 2 bases, leaving 13 bases between the germline ends. Germline V gives CDR1 LGHDT, CDR2 YNNKEL (reference sequence). The CDR3 length is 16 residues. The CDR3 DNA follows: TGTGCCAGCAGCCAAGAGGCCCTTGGGGGGAACTATGGCTACACCTTC. Translating it yields CASSQEALGGNYGYTF.

The V and J genes are TRBV11-3 and TRBJ1-1; 7 bases are a match to TRBD1. The CDR3 length is 12 residues. V lost 5 bases and J lost 7; bases outside the gene matches: 4. Germline V gives CDR1 SGHNT, CDR2 YENEEA. CDR3 sequence reads: CASSLTGLEAFF. The CDR3 region has the DNA TGTGCCAGCAGCCTGACAGGGCTTGAAGCTTTCTTT.

V and J are TRBV7-2 and TRBJ1-5; 7 nucleotides agree with TRBD1. This CDR3 contains 14 residues. J gave up 3 bases and V 5 bases, and 4 bases lay outside the gene matches. In germline, CDR1 is SGHTA, CDR2 FQGNSA. The CDR3 coding sequence is TGTGCCAGCAGCCCAGGGGGGGACAATCAGCCCCAGCATTTT. It codes for CASSPGGDNQPQHF. The full variable domain, completed using reference TRBV7-2 and TRBJ1-5, is GAGVSQSPSNKVTEKGKDVELRCDPISGHTALYWYRQSLGQGLEFLIYFQGNSAPDKSGLPSDRFSAERTGGSVSTLTIQRTQQEDSAVYLCASSPGGDNQPQHFGDGTRLSIL.

The chain is built from TRBV30 and TRBJ2-1; 13 bases are shared with TRBD2. This CDR3 spans 15 amino acids. The V and J ends lost 2 bases and 14 bases, in that order; junction bases with no gene match: 12. CDR1 and CDR2 from the germline V gene are GTSNPN and SVGIG (reference sequence). The CDR3 DNA reads as TGTGCCTGGAGTATACAGGGACTAGCGGGAATCGGGAAGTTCTTC. Translating gives CAWSIQGLAGIGKFF. The full variable domain, with the rest looked up from reference TRBV30 and TRBJ2-1, is SQTIHQWPATLVQPVGSPLSLECTVEGTSNPNLYWYRQAAGRGLQLLFYSVGIGQISSEVPQNLSASRPQDRQFILSSKKLLLSDSGFYLCAWSIQGLAGIGKFFGPGTRLTVL.

This clone was seen once. It is unclear where the CDR3 begins or ends on the DNA, so no DNA is shown, and the CDR3 is as TCRdb lists it. The chain couples TRBV7-8 to TRBJ2-6; whether TRBD2, the table's D call, matches the DNA was not checked. Looked up from germline, CDR1 is SGHVS and CDR2 is FQNEAQ. The CDR3 numbers 18 amino acids, ends counted. The CDR3 sequence is CASSLFLSSGTGANVLTF.

The sample holds one count of this clone. The gene calls are TRBV9 and TRBJ2-2; no reliable D call. V lost 4 bases, J lost 6 bases, and 13 bases lay in between. Germline V gene sequence: CDR1 SGDLS, CDR2 YYNGEE. This CDR3 is built from 14 residues. The CDR3 loop is CASSPNDLPGELFF. DNA for the CDR3: TGTGCCAGCAGCCCAAACGATTTACCCGGGGAGCTGTTTTTT. The full variable domain, with the rest looked up from reference TRBV9 and TRBJ2-2, is DSGVTQTPKHLITATGQRVTLRCSPRSGDLSVYWYQQSLDQGLQFLIQYYNGEERAKGNILERFSAQQFPDLHSELNLSSLELGDSALYFCASSPNDLPGELFFGEGSRLTVL.

This chain links TRBV2 with TRBJ2-7, with 7 bases aligning to TRBD1. From germline, CDR1 is SNHLY and CDR2 FYNNEI. The CDR3 runs to 15 residues. V gave up 8 bases and J gave up 2 bases; unmatched junction bases: 12. The CDR3 region is CASFRSWDSTYEQYF. In DNA form, the CDR3 reads TGTGCCAGCTTCCGGTCCTGGGACAGCACCTACGAGCAGTACTTC.

This rearrangement joins TRBV10-1 to TRBJ1-1; D unclear. Trimming left V 1 base short and J 0 bases short, with 3 bases between. This CDR3 is built from 13 residues. CDR1 and CDR2 from the germline V gene are WNHNN and SYGVQD (reference sequence). CDR3 residues: CASSELVNTEAFF. CDR3 bases: TGCGCCAGCAGTGAGTTGGTGAACACTGAAGCTTTCTTT.

The J gene is TRBJ2-5, the V gene TRBV4-1; no clear D gene. Trimming removed 0 bases at V and 1 base at J, with 6 bases between. CDR1 and CDR2 from the germline V gene are MGHRA and YSYEKL. CDR3 length equals 14 residues. In DNA, the CDR3 is TGCGCCAGCAGCCAAGAGGCGGCCCAAGAGACCCAGTACTTC. Translation: CASSQEAAQETQYF.

This chain connects TRBV6-5 to TRBJ2-1; no clear D gene. CDR1 MNHEY and CDR2 SVGAGI come from the germline V gene. The CDR3 loop spans 13 amino acids. V lost 2 bases, J lost 6 bases, and 8 bases lay in between. The CDR3 DNA follows: TGTGCCAGCAGTTACCTTCAACGCAATGAGCAGTTCTTC. This translates into CASSYLQRNEQFF.

The rearrangement links TRBV5-5 to TRBJ2-3; D is undetermined. Germline CDR1 reads SGHKS; CDR2 reads YYEKEE (reference sequence). The CDR3 has 11 amino acids. V was cut by 6 bases and J by 2 bases, with 4 bases left in between. CDR3 protein: CASTYTDTQYF. CDR3 nucleotides: TGTGCCAGCACCTACACAGATACGCAGTATTTT.

The CDR3 sequence is CASSPTGEGYNEQFF. The DNA for the CDR3 is TGTGCCAGCAGCCCTACAGGTGAAGGCTACAATGAGCAGTTCTTC. This chain links TRBV11-3 with TRBJ2-1; D possibly corresponds to TRBD1 (5 bases). Germline V gene lookup returns CDR1 SGHNT and CDR2 YENEEA. The CDR3 has 15 amino acids. With 5 bases removed from V and 3 bases from J, the gap between germline ends came to 14 bases.

This sequence joins TRBV2 and TRBJ2-2, with TRBD1 matching over 7 bases. V shed 6 bases, J shed 1 base, and the junction held 2 bases outside the gene matches. Germline V gene data show CDR1 as SNHLY and CDR2 as FYNNEI. The CDR3 has 14 amino acids. The CDR3 DNA reads TGTGCCAGCAGGGGGACAGTGAACACCGGGGAGCTGTTTTTT. Its translation: CASRGTVNTGELFF.

This clone has just one count. This CDR3 is CASSLEGRAASYGYTF. In DNA, the CDR3 is TGTGCCAGCAGCTTAGAAGGCAGGGCCGCTAGCTATGGCTACACCTTC. The chain is built from TRBV11-3 and TRBJ1-2, with D possibly matching TRBD1 (5 bases). The CDR3 runs 16 residues. The germline CDR1 and CDR2 sequences are SGHNT and YENEEA. V shed 0 bases and J shed 4 bases, with 15 bases lying between them.

The CDR3 sequence is CASSPQGTGGETQYF. Here the CDR3 DNA reads TGCGCCAGCAGCCCTCAGGGGACAGGGGGAGAGACCCAGTACTTC. J is TRBJ2-5 and V is TRBV5-1; TRBD1 agrees at 11 bases. After removal of 4 bases from V and 4 bases from J, the junction contained 6 bases not matched to a gene. From germline, CDR1 is SGHRS and CDR2 YFSETQ. The CDR3 extends over 15 amino acids.

The J gene is TRBJ1-2, the V gene TRBV30; D might be TRBD1 (6 bases). Germline V CDR1 and CDR2: GTSNPN, SVGIG (reference sequence). The CDR3 contains 14 residues. V lost 1 base to trimming and J lost 3 bases, with 12 bases between them. In nucleotides, the CDR3 is TGTGCCTGGAGTGACCGGGGGGCTGACTATGGCTACACCTTC. Translating gives CAWSDRGADYGYTF.

This rearrangement joins TRBV7-7 to TRBJ2-1; tentatively, D is TRBD2 (6 bases). The CDR3 has 15 residues. The V end was cut by 1 base, the J end by 9 bases, with 16 bases between. The germline V gene has CDR1 SSHAT and CDR2 FNYEAQ (reference sequence). The CDR3 reads CASSLGGDTRVEQFF. DNA of the CDR3: TGTGCCAGCAGCTTAGGCGGGGATACTAGGGTTGAGCAGTTCTTC. The variable domain in full, with the rest retrieved from reference TRBV7-7 and TRBJ2-1, is GAGVSQSPRYKVTKRGQDVTLRCDPISSHATLYWYQQALGQGPEFLTYFNYEAQPDKSGLPSDRFSAERPEGSISTLTIQRTEQRDSAMYRCASSLGGDTRVEQFFGPGTRLTVL.

This clone was found once. The chain carries TRBV25-1 and TRBJ1-2; D possibly corresponds to TRBD1 (5 bases). Between the trimmed V and J ends, which lost 6 bases and 5 bases, there was a span of 10 bases. Germline CDR1 reads MGHDK; CDR2 reads SYGVNS. The CDR3 loop spans 12 amino acids. CDR3 in DNA: TGTGCCAGCAGCAGACAGTTATATGGCTACACCTTC. Amino acid sequence: CASSRQLYGYTF.